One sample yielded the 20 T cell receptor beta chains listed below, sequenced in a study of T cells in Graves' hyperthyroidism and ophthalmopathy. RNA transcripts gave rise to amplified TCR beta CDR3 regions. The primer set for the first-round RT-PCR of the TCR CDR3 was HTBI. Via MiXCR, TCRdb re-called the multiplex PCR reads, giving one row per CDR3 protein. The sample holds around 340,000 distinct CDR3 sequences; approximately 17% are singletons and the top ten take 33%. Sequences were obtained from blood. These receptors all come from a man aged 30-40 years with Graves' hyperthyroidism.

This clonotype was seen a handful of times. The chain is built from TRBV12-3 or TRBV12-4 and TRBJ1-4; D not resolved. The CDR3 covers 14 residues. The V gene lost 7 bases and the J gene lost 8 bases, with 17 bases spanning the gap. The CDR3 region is CASNLGYGEEKLFF. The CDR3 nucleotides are TGTGCCAGCAATCTCGGATACGGGGAGGAAAAACTGTTTTTT.

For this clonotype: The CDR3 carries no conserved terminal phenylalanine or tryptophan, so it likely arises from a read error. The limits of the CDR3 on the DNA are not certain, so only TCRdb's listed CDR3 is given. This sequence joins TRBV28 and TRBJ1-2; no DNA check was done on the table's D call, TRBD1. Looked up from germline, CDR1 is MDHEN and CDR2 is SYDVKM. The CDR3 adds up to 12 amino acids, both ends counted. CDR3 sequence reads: CANLARDRGHVE.

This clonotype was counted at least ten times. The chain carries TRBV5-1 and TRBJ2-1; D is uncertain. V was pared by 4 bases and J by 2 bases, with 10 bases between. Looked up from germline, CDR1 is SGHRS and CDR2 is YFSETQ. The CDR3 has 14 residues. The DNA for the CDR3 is TGCGCCAGCAGCCCGTACTCCCCCTACAATGAGCAGTTCTTC. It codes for CASSPYSPYNEQFF.

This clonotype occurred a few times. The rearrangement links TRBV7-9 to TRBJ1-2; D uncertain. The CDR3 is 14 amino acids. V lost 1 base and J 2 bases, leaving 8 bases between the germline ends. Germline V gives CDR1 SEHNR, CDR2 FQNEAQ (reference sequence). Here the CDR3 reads CASSLGPRNYGYTF. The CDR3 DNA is TGTGCCAGCAGCTTAGGTCCCAGGAACTATGGCTACACCTTC. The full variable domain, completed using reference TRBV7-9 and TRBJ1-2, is DTGVSQNPRHKITKRGQNVTFRCDPISEHNRLYWYRQTLGQGPEFLTYFQNEAQLEKSRLLSDRFSAERPKGSFSTLEIQRTEQGDSAMYLCASSLGPRNYGYTFGSGTRLTVV.

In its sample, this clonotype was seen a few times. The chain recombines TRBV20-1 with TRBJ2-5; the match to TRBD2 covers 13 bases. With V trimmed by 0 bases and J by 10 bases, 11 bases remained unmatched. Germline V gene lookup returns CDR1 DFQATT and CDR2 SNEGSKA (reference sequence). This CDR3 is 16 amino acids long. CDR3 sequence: CSARDRGLAGLVGQYF. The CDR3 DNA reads TGCAGTGCTAGAGATCGGGGACTAGCGGGATTGGTCGGCCAGTACTTC.

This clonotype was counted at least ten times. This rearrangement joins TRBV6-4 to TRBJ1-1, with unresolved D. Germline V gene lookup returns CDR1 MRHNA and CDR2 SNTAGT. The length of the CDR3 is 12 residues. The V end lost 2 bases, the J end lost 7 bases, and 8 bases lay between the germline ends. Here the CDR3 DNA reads TGTGCCAGCAGTGACGGAGGAGGTGAAGCTTTCTTT. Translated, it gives CASSDGGGEAFF.

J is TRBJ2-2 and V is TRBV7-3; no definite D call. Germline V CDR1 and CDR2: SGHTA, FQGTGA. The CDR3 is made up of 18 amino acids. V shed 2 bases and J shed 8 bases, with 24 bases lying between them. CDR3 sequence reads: CASSLLASRVAGTGELFF. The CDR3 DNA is TGTGCCAGCAGCTTACTCGCATCCCGGGTCGCTGGAACTGGGGAGCTGTTTTTT.

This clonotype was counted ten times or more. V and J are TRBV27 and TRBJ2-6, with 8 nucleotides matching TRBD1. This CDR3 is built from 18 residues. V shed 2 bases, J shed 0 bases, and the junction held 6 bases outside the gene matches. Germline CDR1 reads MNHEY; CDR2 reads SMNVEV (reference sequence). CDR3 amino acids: CASSLGRGLSSGANVLTF. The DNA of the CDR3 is TGTGCCAGCAGTTTAGGCAGGGGGCTCAGCTCTGGGGCCAACGTCCTGACTTTC. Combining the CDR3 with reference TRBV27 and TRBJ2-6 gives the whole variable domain EAQVTQNPRYLITVTGKKLTVTCSQNMNHEYMSWYRQDPGLGLRQIYYSMNVEVTDKGDVPEGYKVSRKEKRNFPLILESPSPNQTSLYFCASSLGRGLSSGANVLTFGAGSRLTVL.

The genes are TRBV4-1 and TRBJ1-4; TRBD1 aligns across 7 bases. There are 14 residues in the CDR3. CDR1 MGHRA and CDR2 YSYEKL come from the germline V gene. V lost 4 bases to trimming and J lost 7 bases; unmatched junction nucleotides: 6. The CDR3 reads CASSRQGMFEKLFF. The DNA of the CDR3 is TGCGCCAGCAGCCGACAGGGTATGTTTGAAAAACTGTTTTTT.

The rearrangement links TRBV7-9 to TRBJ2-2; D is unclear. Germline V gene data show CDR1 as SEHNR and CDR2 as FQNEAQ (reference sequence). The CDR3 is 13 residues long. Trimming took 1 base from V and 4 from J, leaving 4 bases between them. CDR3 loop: CASSLGITGELFF. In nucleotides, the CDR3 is TGTGCCAGCAGCTTAGGGATCACCGGGGAGCTGTTTTTT.

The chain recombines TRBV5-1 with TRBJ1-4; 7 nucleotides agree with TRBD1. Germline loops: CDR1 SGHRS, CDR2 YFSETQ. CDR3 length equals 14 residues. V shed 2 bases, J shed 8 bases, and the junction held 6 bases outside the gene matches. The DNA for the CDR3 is TGCGCCAGCAGCTTTGGGACAGAGGGCGAAAAACTGTTTTTT. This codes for CASSFGTEGEKLFF.

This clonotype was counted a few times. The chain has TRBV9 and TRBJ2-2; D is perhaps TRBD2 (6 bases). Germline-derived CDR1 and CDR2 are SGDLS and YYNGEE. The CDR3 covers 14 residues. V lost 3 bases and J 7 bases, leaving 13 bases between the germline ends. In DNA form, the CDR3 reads TGTGCCAGCAGCGGCGGAGCGGACTACGGGGAGCTGTTTTTT. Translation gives CASSGGADYGELFF.

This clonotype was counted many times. The CDR3 sequence is CASSPTSGGPLAKNIQYF. CDR3 coding DNA: TGTGCCAGCAGCCCTACTAGCGGGGGGCCTCTAGCCAAAAACATTCAGTACTTC. The chain links TRBV7-2 to TRBJ2-4, with 12 nucleotides matching TRBD2. The CDR3 is 18 amino acids. Unmatched junction bases numbered 8, after V lost 5 bases and J lost 0 bases. Germline V gene data show CDR1 as SGHTA and CDR2 as FQGNSA.

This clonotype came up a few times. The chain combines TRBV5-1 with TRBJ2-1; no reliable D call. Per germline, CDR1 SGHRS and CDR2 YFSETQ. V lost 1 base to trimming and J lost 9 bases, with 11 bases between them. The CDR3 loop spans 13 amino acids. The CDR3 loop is CASSLSLGGEQFF. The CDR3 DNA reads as TGCGCCAGCAGCTTGTCCCTAGGCGGTGAGCAGTTCTTC.

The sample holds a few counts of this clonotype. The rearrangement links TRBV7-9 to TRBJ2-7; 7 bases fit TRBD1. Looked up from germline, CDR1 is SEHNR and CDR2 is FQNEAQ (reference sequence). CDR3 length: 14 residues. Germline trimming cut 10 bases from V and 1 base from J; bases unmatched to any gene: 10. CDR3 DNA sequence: TGTGCCACCTCCCGGGCAGGGGGATCCTACGAGCAGTACTTC. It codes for CATSRAGGSYEQYF.

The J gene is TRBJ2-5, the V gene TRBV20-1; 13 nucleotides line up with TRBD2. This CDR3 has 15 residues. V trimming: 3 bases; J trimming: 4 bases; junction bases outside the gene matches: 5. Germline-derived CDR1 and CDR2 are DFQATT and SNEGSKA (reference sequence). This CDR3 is CSASGTSGNSETQYF. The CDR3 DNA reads TGCAGTGCTAGCGGGACTAGCGGGAATTCAGAGACCCAGTACTTC.

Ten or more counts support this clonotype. CDR3 in DNA: TGTGCCAGGTGTCCCGGCAGCGGGAGGCCGAGCTCCTACGAGCAGTACTTC. Protein: CARCPGSGRPSSYEQYF. The rearrangement uses TRBV6-1 and TRBJ2-7; TRBD2 matches 9 bases. With 9 bases clipped from V and 0 bases from J, the junction kept 15 bases outside the gene matches. The CDR3 covers 17 residues. The germline V gene encodes CDR1 MNHNS and CDR2 SASEGT.

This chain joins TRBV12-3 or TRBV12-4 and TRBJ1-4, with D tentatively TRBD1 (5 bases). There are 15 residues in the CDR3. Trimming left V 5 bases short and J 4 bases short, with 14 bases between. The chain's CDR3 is CASSRQGWGNEKLFF. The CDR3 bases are TGTGCCAGCAGTCGGCAGGGTTGGGGTAATGAAAAACTGTTTTTT.

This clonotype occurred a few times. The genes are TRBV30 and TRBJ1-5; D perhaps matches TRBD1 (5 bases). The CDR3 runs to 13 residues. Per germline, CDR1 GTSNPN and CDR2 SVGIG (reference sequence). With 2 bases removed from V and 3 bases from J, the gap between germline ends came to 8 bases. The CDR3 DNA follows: TGTGCCTGGAGTAGGGACTTCAATCAGCCCCAGCATTTT. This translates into CAWSRDFNQPQHF.

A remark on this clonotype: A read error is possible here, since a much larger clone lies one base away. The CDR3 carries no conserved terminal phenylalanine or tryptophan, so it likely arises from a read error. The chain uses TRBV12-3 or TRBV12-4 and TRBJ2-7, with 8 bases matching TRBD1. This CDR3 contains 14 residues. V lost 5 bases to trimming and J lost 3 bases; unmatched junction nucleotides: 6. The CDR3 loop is CASSVGQVGYEQYL. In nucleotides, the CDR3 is TGTGCCAGCAGTGTGGGACAGGTGGGCTACGAGCAGTACCTC.